These T cell receptor beta chains were read from a single sample in a study of T cell changes during pregnancy in multiple sclerosis. Produced via immunoSEQ multiplex PCR; TCRdb's table is partial and in-frame only. The data contain approximately 80,000 clones, 80% to 95% of them seen just once; the ten biggest clones take up approximately 0.71%. Here the sequenced sample was peripheral blood, taken in the second trimester of pregnancy. The receptors shown here come from a female donor in good health, enrolled as a control in a pregnancy study. Both conserved end residues are trimmed from each CDR3.

>TRBJ1-3|14|TRBV4-1
ASSPSLRETGNTIY
>TRBJ2-1|15|TRBV21-1
ASSCLSGTGLHNEQF
>TRBJ2-5|11|TRBV11-2
ASSLARAETQY
>TRBJ2-7|12|TRBV5-8
ASTPMGQGVKQY
>TRBJ2-6|13|TRBV19
ASSIGGARANVLT
>TRBJ2-5|15|TRBV18
ASSQGTGGHYQETQY
>TRBJ1-3|12|TRBV18
ASSPRQGENTIY
>TRBJ1-1|12|TRBV4-2
ASSQVSSNTEAF
>TRBJ2-7|13|TRBV7-3
ASSLEAGGSYEQY
>TRBJ1-1|12|TRBV9
ASSIDRANTEAF
>TRBJ2-7|12|TRBV11-2
ASSPRDKPYEQY
>TRBJ2-7|13|TRBV4-3
ASSQEGLPYYEQY
>TRBJ2-1|12|TRBV27
ASTPDRTYNEQF
>TRBJ2-1|12|TRBV9
ASSFTSTYNEQF
>TRBJ1-1|11|TRBV30
AWGLRVNTEAF
>TRBJ2-1|14|TRBV19
ASSIKGQTSNNEQF
>TRBJ2-7|13|TRBV5-1
ASSLGPDRTREQY
>TRBJ1-2|15|TRBV7-9
ASSLAQAGRGNYGYT
>TRBJ2-3|12|TRBV18
ASSREGRTDTQY
>TRBJ1-1|12|TRBV7-2
ASSPQGRRTEAF
>TRBJ1-1|11|TRBV30
ASIIPPGFEAF
>TRBJ2-3|13|TRBV4-3
ASSQVFSLADTQY
>TRBJ2-3|17|TRBV7-7
ASSSTTRTVLGSTDTQY
>TRBJ2-3|13|TRBV7-2
ASSLERGGGYTQY
>TRBJ2-2|10|TRBV19
ASSISAGELF
>TRBJ1-3|13|TRBV9
ASSVGGGTGNTIY
>TRBJ2-7|12|TRBV6-5
ASSYRQGTYEQY
>TRBJ1-5|11|TRBV5-5
ASSPGGNQPQH
>TRBJ2-7|14|TRBV4-3
ASSQAMGGPSYEQY
>TRBJ1-4|12|TRBV7-9
ASDRGLPNEKLF
>TRBJ1-3|9|TRBV30
AWIMGNTIY
>TRBJ1-2|12|TRBV29-1
SVGSAWGQGGYT
>TRBJ1-2|11|TRBV6-5
ASTQGQTWGYT
>TRBJ1-2|13|TRBV9
ASSPQTRTNYGYT
>TRBJ1-6|12|TRBV7-9
ASSRSVSNSPLH
>TRBJ2-1|13|TRBV4-2
ASSPLADSYNEQF
>TRBJ1-2|11|TRBV6-1
ASSEAGAGGYT
>TRBJ1-1|11|TRBV11-2
ASSSAGSTEAF
>TRBJ2-2|17|TRBV21-1
ASSKGVGQGCRSTGELF
>TRBJ2-7|12|TRBV11-1
ASSISRDRVEQY
>TRBJ2-5|15|TRBV25-1
ASSEATTGFLRREQY
>TRBJ1-5|11|TRBV9
ASSGATGQPQH